This record covers a single TCR beta chain. The sample's time point: baseline pretreatment blood. As to treatment: 15 Gy SBRT to primary tumor, nephrectomy 4 weeks later. The CDR3 contains 16 residues. Germline values: CDR1 MDHEN, CDR2 SYDVKM. V lost 4 bases, J lost 5 bases, and 13 bases stayed unmatched. The sample comes from a study of radiation and T cells in renal cell carcinoma. Study background: Nephrectomy followed 15 Gy stereotactic body radiation by 4 weeks.

Clones were sequenced by immunoSEQ multiplex PCR, and TCRdb holds only the in-frame ones, with some missing. The sample includes 95,000 to 150,000 clones, roughly four fifths of them seen just once. Specimen: blood, collected from a patient whose treatment included radiotherapy and nephrectomy. The TCR comes from an older woman with renal cell carcinoma. The rearrangement uses TRBV28 and TRBJ2-5; 7 bases align to TRBD1. The CDR3, as DNA: TGTGCCAGCAGTTCTCGCCTGACAGGGACGGGGGAGACCCAGTACTTC. It specifies CASSSRLTGTGETQYF.